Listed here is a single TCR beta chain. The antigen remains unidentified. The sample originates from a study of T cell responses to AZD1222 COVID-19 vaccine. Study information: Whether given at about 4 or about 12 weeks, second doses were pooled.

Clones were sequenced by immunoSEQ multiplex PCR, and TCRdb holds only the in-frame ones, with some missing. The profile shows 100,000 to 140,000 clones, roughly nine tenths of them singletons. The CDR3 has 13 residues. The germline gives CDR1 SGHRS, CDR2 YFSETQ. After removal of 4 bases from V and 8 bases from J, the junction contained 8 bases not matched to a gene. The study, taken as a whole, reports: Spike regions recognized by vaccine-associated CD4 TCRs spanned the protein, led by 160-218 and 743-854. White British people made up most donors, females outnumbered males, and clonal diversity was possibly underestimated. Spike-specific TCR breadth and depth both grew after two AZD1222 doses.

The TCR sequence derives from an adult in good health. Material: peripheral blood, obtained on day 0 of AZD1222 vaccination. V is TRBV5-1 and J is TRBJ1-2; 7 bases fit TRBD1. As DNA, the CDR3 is TGCGCCAGCAGCCGTGACAGGGTGGGAGGCTACACCTTC. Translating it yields CASSRDRVGGYTF.